The clone carrying this T cell receptor (beta chain) was seen many times. Its antigen is still unknown. The CDR3 runs 15 residues. V lost 5 bases, J lost 1 base, and 3 bases stayed unmatched. Germline values: CDR1 SEHNR, CDR2 FQNEAQ (reference sequence). Method: immunoSEQ multiplex PCR; TCRdb's copy keeps in-frame clones and lacks some. The table lists some 150,000 clones, 75% to 85% of them singletons. These data come from a study of cytotoxic CD8 clonotypes in ibrutinib-treated CLL. About the research overall: Among patients, around 25 responded partially and 2 completely; around 14 then stayed remitted and 12 progressed after median roughly 73 months. Response sampling took place at median roughly twelve months of treatment, range 6 to 36.

Study-wide findings and caveats: Pretreatment clonality was elevated relative to age-matched healthy donors and paralleled circulating CD8+ T-cell counts. Clonality, elevated at ibrutinib response, dropped back toward baseline at progression.

The sequence derives from a human donor with chronic lymphocytic leukemia. This specimen consisted of PBMCs, obtained after 12 months of ibrutinib treatment. The chain joins TRBV7-9 to TRBJ2-7; 12 nucleotides match TRBD2. The CDR3, as DNA: TGTGCCAGCAGCCTCGGGACTAGCGGGTCCTACGAGCAGTACTTC. It encodes CASSLGTSGSYEQYF.